The next 8 T cell receptor beta chains were all read from a single sample in a study of Graves' ophthalmopathy and Graves' hyperthyroidism listed by TCRdb under 2018. The sample was run on an Illumina HiSeq 2000. TCR beta CDR3 regions were amplified from RNA transcripts for repertoire sequencing. The first round of RT-PCR was done with HTBI primers and the Qiagen OneStep RT-PCR kit, and was followed by a second round of multiplex PCR, then size selection and purification. TCRdb reprocessed the public reads (quality trimming at Q25 with fastp, clone calling with MiXCR) and kept in-frame beta chains. Identical CDR3 proteins give one entry, which carries the most common genes and DNA. In all, the sample holds about 740,000 distinct CDR3 sequences, and approximately 40% of those were seen once. The ten largest clones add up to about 40% of the sample. Sequencing was carried out using peripheral blood. These receptors all come from an adult man with Graves' ophthalmopathy.

This clonotype has just a few counts. The CDR3 spells CASSWTGEILNEKLFF. CDR3 bases: TGTGCCAGCAGTTGGACAGGGGAGATCCTAAATGAAAAACTGTTTTTT. The chain joins TRBV2 to TRBJ1-4; 9 positions match TRBD1. V dropped 5 bases and J dropped 5; count of bases not matched to a gene: 9. The CDR3 is 16 residues long. CDR1 SNHLY and CDR2 FYNNEI come from the germline V gene.

Remarks on this clonotype: The CDR3 ends on some other residue instead of the conserved phenylalanine or tryptophan, so this is likely a read error. The chain has TRBV9 and TRBJ2-5; 11 bases map to TRBD2. With 4 bases clipped from V and 2 bases from J, the junction kept 10 bases outside the gene matches. CDR3 length: 17 residues. Germline lookup yields CDR1 SGDLS and CDR2 YYNGEE. Written as DNA, the CDR3 is TGTGCCAGCAGCCCCCGGACTAGCGGGCCGGGACAAGAGACCCAGTACGTC. This codes for CASSPRTSGPGQETQYV.

About this clonotype itself: One junction end does not reproduce the germline sequence, and a read error may be involved. The chain is built from TRBV7-3 and TRBJ2-7; D gene ambiguous. This CDR3 is 14 amino acids long. CDR1 and CDR2 (germline): SGHTA, FQGTGA. The CDR3 sequence is CASSRYSWAYEQYF. The DNA for the CDR3 is TGCGCCAGCAGCCGTTACAGCTGGGCCTACGAGCAGTACTTC. Variable domain in full (rest from reference TRBV7-3 and TRBJ2-7): GAGVSQTPSNKVTEKGKYVELRCDPISGHTALYWYRQSLGQGPEFLIYFQGTGAADDSGLPNDRFFAVRPEGSVSTLKIQRTERGDSAVYLCASSRYSWAYEQYFGPGTRLTVT.

The chain combines TRBV15 with TRBJ1-2; D remains unclear. CDR3 length equals 14 residues. Germline V gene data show CDR1 as LNHNV and CDR2 as YYDKDF (reference sequence). Trimming left V 0 bases short and J 1 base short, with 6 bases between. The DNA for the CDR3 is TGTGCCACCAGCAGAGACAGCCGTAACTATGGCTACACCTTC. Amino acids: CATSRDSRNYGYTF.

V gene TRBV10-3 combines with J gene TRBJ1-6; no reliable D call. This CDR3 is built from 13 residues. V was clipped by 3 bases and J by 13 bases, with 13 bases between them. The germline V gene encodes CDR1 ENHRY and CDR2 SYGVKD. CDR3 protein: CAISEESNQPLHF. The DNA for the CDR3 is TGTGCCATCAGTGAAGAGAGCAATCAGCCCCTCCACTTT.

This chain connects TRBV12-3 or TRBV12-4 to TRBJ2-7, with 8 bases identical to TRBD2. This CDR3 is 13 amino acids long. After removal of 2 bases from V and 6 bases from J, the junction contained 3 bases not matched to a gene. The CDR3 DNA reads as TGTGCCAGCAGTTTACGGGGGGGGCCCGAGCAGTACTTC. It yields the protein CASSLRGGPEQYF.

This clonotype was found many times. CDR3 sequence: CASSRSGPRDEQYF. The CDR3 DNA sequence: TGTGCCAGCAGCCGAAGCGGGCCCAGGGACGAGCAGTACTTC. The V and J genes are TRBV7-6 and TRBJ2-7, with D possibly TRBD2 on 6 matching bases. The V and J ends lost 5 bases and 5 bases respectively, with 16 bases between them. CDR1 and CDR2 (germline): SGHVS, FNYEAQ. CDR3 length: 14 residues.

This clonotype turned up a few times. The chain has TRBV12-3 or TRBV12-4 and TRBJ1-5; D uncertain. Between the trimmed V and J ends, which lost 8 bases and 7 bases, there was a span of 15 bases. The CDR3 has 13 amino acids. Here the CDR3 reads CASAGGLGQPQHF. The CDR3 region has the DNA TGTGCCAGCGCTGGTGGGTTGGGCCAGCCCCAGCATTTT.